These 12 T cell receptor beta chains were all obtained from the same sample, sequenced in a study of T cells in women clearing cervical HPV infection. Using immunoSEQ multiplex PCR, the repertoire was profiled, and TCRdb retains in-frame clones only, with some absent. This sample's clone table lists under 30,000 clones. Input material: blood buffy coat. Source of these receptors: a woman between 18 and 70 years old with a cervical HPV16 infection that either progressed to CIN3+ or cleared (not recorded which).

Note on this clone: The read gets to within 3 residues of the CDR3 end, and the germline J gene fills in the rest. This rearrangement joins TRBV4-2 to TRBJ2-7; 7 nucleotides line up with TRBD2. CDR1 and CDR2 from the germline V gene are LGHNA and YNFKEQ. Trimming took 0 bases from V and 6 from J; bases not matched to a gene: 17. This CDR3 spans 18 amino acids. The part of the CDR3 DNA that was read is TGTGCCAGCAGCCAAGATTATGTTCGCTATCGGGGGGACGGCGAG. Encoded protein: CASSQDYVRYRGDGE. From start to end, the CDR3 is CASSQDYVRYRGDGEQYF.

Partial CDR3 DNA: TGCAGTGCTAGCTTGGCCCAAGAGACG. Its protein is CSASLAQET. The full CDR3 protein reads CSASLAQETQYF. The chain couples TRBV20-1 to TRBJ2-3; D is ambiguous. The CDR3 goes on 3 residues after the read ends, and that part is filled in from the germline J gene. Germline assignment: CDR1 DFQATT and CDR2 SNEGSKA (reference sequence). The CDR3 covers 12 residues.

CDR3 DNA, as far as it was read: TGCGCCAGCAGCGTGGGACTAGCGGGGGGGCAGGAGACC. Translated, it gives CASSVGLAGGQET. The entire CDR3 reads CASSVGLAGGQETQYF. V and J are TRBV5-1 and TRBJ2-5; 16 bases match TRBD2. From the germline J gene comes the end of the CDR3, since the read stops 3 residues before it. Germline values: CDR1 SGHRS, CDR2 YFSETQ. The CDR3 runs to 16 residues. Losses at the gene ends were 4 bases for V and 5 bases for J; bases not matched to a gene: 5.

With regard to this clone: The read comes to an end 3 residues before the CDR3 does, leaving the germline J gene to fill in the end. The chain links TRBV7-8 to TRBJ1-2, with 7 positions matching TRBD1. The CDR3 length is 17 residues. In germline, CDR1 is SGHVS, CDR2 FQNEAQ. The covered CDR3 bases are TGTGCCAGCAGCCCCCTCATAAGGGGGCCAGGCACAGATACC. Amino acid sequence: CASSPLIRGPGTDT. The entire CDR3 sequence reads CASSPLIRGPGTDTYTF.

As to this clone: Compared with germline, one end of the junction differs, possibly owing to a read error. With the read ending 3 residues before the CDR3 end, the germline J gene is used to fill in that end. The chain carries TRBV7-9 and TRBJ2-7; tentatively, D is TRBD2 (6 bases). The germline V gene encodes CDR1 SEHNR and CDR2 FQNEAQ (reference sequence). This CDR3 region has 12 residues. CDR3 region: CASSAGSSEQYF. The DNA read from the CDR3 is TGTGCCAGCAGCGCGGGGTCCTCCGAG.

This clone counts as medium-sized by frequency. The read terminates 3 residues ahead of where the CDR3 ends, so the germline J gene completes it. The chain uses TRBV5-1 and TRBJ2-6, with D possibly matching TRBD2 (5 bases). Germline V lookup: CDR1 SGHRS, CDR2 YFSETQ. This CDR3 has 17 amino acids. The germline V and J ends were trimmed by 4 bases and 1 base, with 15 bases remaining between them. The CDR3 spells CASSPRVSGSGANVLTF. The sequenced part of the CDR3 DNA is TGCGCCAGCAGCCCCCGGGTAAGCGGTTCTGGGGCCAACGTC.

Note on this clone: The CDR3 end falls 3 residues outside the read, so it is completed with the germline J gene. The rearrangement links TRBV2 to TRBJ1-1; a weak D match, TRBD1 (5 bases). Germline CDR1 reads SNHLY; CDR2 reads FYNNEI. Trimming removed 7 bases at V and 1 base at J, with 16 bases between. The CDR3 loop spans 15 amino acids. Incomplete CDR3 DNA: TGTGCCAGCATCCTACAGGTGTACGGGAACACTGAA. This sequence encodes CASILQVYGNTE. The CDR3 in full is CASILQVYGNTEAFF.

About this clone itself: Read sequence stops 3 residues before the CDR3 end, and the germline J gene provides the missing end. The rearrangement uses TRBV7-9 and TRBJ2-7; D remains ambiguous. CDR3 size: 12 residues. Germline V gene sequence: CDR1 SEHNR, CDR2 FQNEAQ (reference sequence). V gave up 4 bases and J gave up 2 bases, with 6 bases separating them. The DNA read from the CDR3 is TGTGCCAGCAGCTCCGTTCCCTACGAG. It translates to CASSSVPYE. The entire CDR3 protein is CASSSVPYEQYF.

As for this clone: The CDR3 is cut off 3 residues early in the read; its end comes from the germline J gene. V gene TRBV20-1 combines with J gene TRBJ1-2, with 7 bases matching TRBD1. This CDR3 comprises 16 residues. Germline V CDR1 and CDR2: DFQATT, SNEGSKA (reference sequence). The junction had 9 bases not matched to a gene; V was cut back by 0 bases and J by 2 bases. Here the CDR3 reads CSARDLGRGPNYGYTF. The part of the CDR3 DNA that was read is TGCAGTGCTAGAGACCTTGGGAGGGGGCCAAACTATGGC.

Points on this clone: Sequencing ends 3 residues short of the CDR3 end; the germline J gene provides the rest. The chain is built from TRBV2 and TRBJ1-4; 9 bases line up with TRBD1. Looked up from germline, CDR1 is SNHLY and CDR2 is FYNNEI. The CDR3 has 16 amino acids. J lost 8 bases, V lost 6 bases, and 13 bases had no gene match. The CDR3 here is CASSISPGQGAEKLFF. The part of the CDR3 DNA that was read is TGTGCCAGCAGCATATCACCGGGACAGGGAGCCGAAAAA.

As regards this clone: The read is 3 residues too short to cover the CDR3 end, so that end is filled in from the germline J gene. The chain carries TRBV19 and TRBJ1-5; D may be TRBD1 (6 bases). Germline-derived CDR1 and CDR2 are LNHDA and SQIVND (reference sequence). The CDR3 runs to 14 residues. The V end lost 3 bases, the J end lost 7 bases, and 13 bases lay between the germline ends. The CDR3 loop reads CASSISRGRQPQHF. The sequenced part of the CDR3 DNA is TGTGCCAGTAGTATTTCCAGGGGTCGACAGCCC. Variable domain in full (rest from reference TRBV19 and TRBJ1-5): DGGITQSPKYLFRKEGQNVTLSCEQNLNHDAMYWYRQDPGQGLRLIYYSQIVNDFQKGDIAEGYSVSREKKESFPLTVTSAQKNPTAFYLCASSISRGRQPQHFGDGTRLSIL.

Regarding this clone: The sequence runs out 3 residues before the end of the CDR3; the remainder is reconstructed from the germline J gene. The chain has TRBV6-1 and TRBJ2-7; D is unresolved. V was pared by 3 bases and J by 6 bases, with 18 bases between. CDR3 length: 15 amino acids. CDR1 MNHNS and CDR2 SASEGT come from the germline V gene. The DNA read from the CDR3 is TGTGCCAGCAGTGAGATGGCCATTCTGACAAGCGAG. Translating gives CASSEMAILTSE. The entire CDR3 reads CASSEMAILTSEQYF.